Each of the 5 T cell receptor beta chains below was sequenced from the same sample in a study of monozygotic twins with inflammatory bowel disease. TCRdb reanalyzed the 5' RACE reads and collapses them to one entry per CDR3 protein, without DNA. Its table lists some 150,000 distinct CDR3 sequences. Material for sequencing was blood. All receptors derive from a human donor with ulcerative colitis or Crohn's disease, or a healthy co-twin of an affected twin (not recorded which).

The chain uses TRBV30 and TRBJ2-6. The CDR3 sequence is 12 residues long. From germline, CDR1 is GTSNPN and CDR2 SVGIG (reference sequence). The CDR3 loop is CAWMWDTNVLTF.

The chain carries TRBV6-1 and TRBJ2-7. The V gene's germline CDR1 is MNHNS and CDR2 SASEGT. This CDR3 spans 13 amino acids. CDR3 protein: CASSPTTAYEQYF.

The chain recombines TRBV4-1 with TRBJ2-3; the TRBD1 assignment by TCRdb is unverifiable without DNA. Germline V lookup: CDR1 MGHRA, CDR2 YSYEKL. This CDR3 is built from 14 residues. The CDR3 loop is CASSPGLRGDTQYF.

The chain joins TRBV29-1 to TRBJ2-3; the TRBD2 assignment by TCRdb is unverifiable without DNA. The CDR3 sequence is 13 residues long. The germline V gene has CDR1 SQVTM and CDR2 ANQGSEA. CDR3: CSVPPGPTDTQYF.

The rearrangement uses TRBV20-1 and TRBJ2-5; TCRdb's D call of TRBD2 is untestable without DNA. CDR3 length equals 15 residues. In germline, CDR1 is DFQATT, CDR2 SNEGSKA (reference sequence). The CDR3 spells CSARDIGTSGVQDYF.